These 25 T cell receptor beta chains share one sample of origin, sequenced in a study of CD8 T cells in ankylosing spondylitis. TCRdb independently ran MiXCR on the 5' RACE reads; one entry per CDR3 protein. The data show hundreds of thousands of distinct CDR3 sequences, about 10% seen once. Sequenced material: blood, either unsorted or a sorted T cell fraction (not recorded which). Receptors were obtained from a male donor with ankylosing spondylitis or in good health (not recorded which).

On this clonotype: This may arise from a read error, as a much more abundant clone is one base away. The CDR3 loop reads CASRDREVIDTQYF. Here the CDR3 DNA reads TGTGCCAGCAGGGACAGGGAGGTGATAGATACGCAGTATTTT. V is TRBV2 and J is TRBJ2-3; TRBD1 matches at 8 bases. V was clipped by 6 bases and J by 5 bases; unmatched bases: 7. The germline gives CDR1 SNHLY, CDR2 FYNNEI. The CDR3 has 14 residues.

This clonotype was counted ten times or more. The rearrangement joins TRBV20-1 to TRBJ1-1; D perhaps matches TRBD1 (6 bases). The germline V gene has CDR1 DFQATT and CDR2 SNEGSKA (reference sequence). The length of the CDR3 is 16 residues. V was clipped by 5 bases and J by 1 base, with 20 bases between them. CDR3 coding DNA: TGCAGTGCTGCGACCTTCCAGGGGCGCACGAACACTGAAGCTTTCTTT. It translates to CSAATFQGRTNTEAFF.

The table lists this clonotype with many counts. V gene TRBV12-3 or TRBV12-4 combines with J gene TRBJ1-3; D remains unclear. CDR3 length: 15 amino acids. V lost 4 bases and J lost 0, with 10 bases in between. CDR3 amino acids: CASSSGEYSGNTIYF. In nucleotides, the CDR3 is TGTGCCAGCAGTTCAGGCGAATACTCTGGAAACACCATATATTTT.

This sequence joins TRBV5-1 and TRBJ2-3, with 12 positions matching TRBD2. The CDR3 extends over 16 amino acids. Germline CDR1 is SGHRS and CDR2 is YFSETQ. With 1 base clipped from V and 7 bases from J, the junction kept 7 bases outside the gene matches. The CDR3 region has the DNA TGCGCCAGCAGCTTGACTAGCGGGGGGAACGGGAATACGCAGTATTTT. Amino acids: CASSLTSGGNGNTQYF.

For this clonotype: This may arise from a read error, as a much more abundant clone is one base away. The J gene is TRBJ1-1, the V gene TRBV24-1; 9 bases match TRBD1. The length of the CDR3 is 14 residues. Germline V CDR1 and CDR2: KGHDR, SFDVKD. CDR3 residues: CATSDPGQGVGASF. The CDR3 DNA follows: TGTGCCACCAGTGACCCGGGACAGGGTGTTGGAGCTTCCTTT.

This clonotype was counted at least ten times. The chain uses TRBV5-1 and TRBJ2-1; TRBD2 aligns across 9 bases. V lost 4 bases to trimming and J lost 3 bases; unmatched junction nucleotides: 8. CDR1 is SGHRS and CDR2 is YFSETQ in the germline V gene. CDR3 size: 16 residues. CDR3 protein: CASSPTSGTDYNEQFF. As DNA, the CDR3 is TGCGCCAGCAGCCCGACTAGCGGAACAGACTACAATGAGCAGTTCTTC. The full variable domain, in which reference TRBV5-1 and TRBJ2-1 provide the parts outside the CDR3, is KAGVTQTPRYLIKTRGQQVTLSCSPISGHRSVSWYQQTPGQGLQFLFEYFSETQRNKGNFPGRFSGRQFSNSRSEMNVSTLELGDSALYLCASSPTSGTDYNEQFFGPGTRLTVL.

This clonotype appeared many times. The V and J genes are TRBV5-1 and TRBJ2-7, with D perhaps given as TRBD1 or TRBD2 (5 bases each). The V and J ends lost 0 bases and 5 bases respectively, with 9 bases between them. Germline V gives CDR1 SGHRS, CDR2 YFSETQ. The CDR3 contains 13 residues. This CDR3 reads CASSLAGTNEQYF. Here the CDR3 DNA reads TGCGCCAGCAGCTTGGCCGGGACCAACGAGCAGTACTTC. The full variable domain, completed using reference TRBV5-1 and TRBJ2-7, is KAGVTQTPRYLIKTRGQQVTLSCSPISGHRSVSWYQQTPGQGLQFLFEYFSETQRNKGNFPGRFSGRQFSNSRSEMNVSTLELGDSALYLCASSLAGTNEQYFGPGTRLTVT.

This clonotype was detected ten times or more. V gene TRBV7-2 combines with J gene TRBJ2-5; the match to TRBD2 covers 11 bases. CDR1 and CDR2 (germline): SGHTA, FQGNSA. Trimming cost V 0 bases and J 5 bases; bases outside gene matches: 8. The CDR3 covers 17 residues. This CDR3 reads CASSLALGLAEKETQYF. CDR3 nucleotides: TGTGCCAGCAGCTTAGCCCTGGGACTAGCGGAGAAGGAGACCCAGTACTTC.

This clonotype was picked up a small number of times. The germline gene is not matched at one end of the junction; a read error may be the cause. The chain recombines TRBV11-3 with TRBJ2-5; either TRBD1 or TRBD2 may supply D (5 bases each). Germline V gene data show CDR1 as SGHNT and CDR2 as YENEEA. The CDR3 is made up of 15 amino acids. The CDR3 DNA follows: TGTGCCAGCAGATTAGGGACCCTCCCCGGGGAGACCCAGTACTTC. Translating it yields CASRLGTLPGETQYF.

This clonotype showed up just a few times. This chain joins TRBV4-2 and TRBJ2-5, with TRBD2 identical over 9 bases. The CDR3 is made up of 16 amino acids. V gave up 0 bases and J gave up 2 bases; unmatched junction bases: 4. CDR1 and CDR2 from the germline V gene are LGHNA and YNFKEQ. The DNA for the CDR3 is TGTGCCAGCAGCCAAGAAGGCGGGGGGGCTCAAGAGACCCAGTACTTC. This encodes CASSQEGGGAQETQYF.

This clonotype was counted at least ten times. The CDR3 here is CSARDIGGEQYF. In nucleotides, the CDR3 is TGCAGTGCTAGAGACATAGGGGGCGAACAGTACTTC. The chain couples TRBV20-1 to TRBJ2-7; 7 bases fit TRBD1. The V gene end was trimmed by 0 bases and the J gene end by 10 bases; junction bases not matched to a gene: 6. The length of the CDR3 is 12 residues. Germline CDR1 is DFQATT and CDR2 is SNEGSKA (reference sequence).

Regarding this clonotype: A much larger clone sits a single nucleotide away, making a read error possible. V is TRBV7-2 and J is TRBJ2-3; no definite D call. The CDR3 extends over 14 amino acids. The germline V and J ends were trimmed by 1 base and 1 base, with 6 bases remaining between them. Germline-derived CDR1 and CDR2 are SGHTA and FQGNSA. CDR3 sequence reads: CASSLVPCTDTQYF. The CDR3 DNA sequence: TGTGCCAGCAGCTTAGTCCCATGCACAGATACGCAGTATTTT.

This clonotype was counted a few times. The chain recombines TRBV5-1 with TRBJ1-1; D unresolved. V was shortened by 4 bases and J by 10 bases, with 20 bases between the two germline ends. Germline V gene data show CDR1 as SGHRS and CDR2 as YFSETQ. The CDR3 sequence is 14 residues long. The CDR3 loop reads CASSPDEGAGRAFF. The CDR3 DNA sequence: TGCGCCAGCAGCCCTGACGAAGGTGCCGGGAGAGCTTTCTTT.

This clonotype came up many times. The rearrangement links TRBV28 to TRBJ1-4; maybe TRBD1 (5 bases). Trimming took 0 bases from V and 0 from J, leaving 14 bases between them. Germline V gene lookup returns CDR1 MDHEN and CDR2 SYDVKM. This CDR3 has 18 amino acids. CDR3 nucleotide sequence: TGTGCCAGCAGTTTATGGGAGGAGGGGCGGGCAACTAATGAAAAACTGTTTTTT. It yields the protein CASSLWEEGRATNEKLFF.

The rearrangement joins TRBV27 to TRBJ2-7; D is ambiguous. The CDR3 runs 14 residues. CDR1 is MNHEY and CDR2 is SMNVEV in the germline V gene (reference sequence). The V end was cut by 0 bases, the J end by 5 bases, with 11 bases between. The CDR3 reads CASSLSPRADEQYF. Here the CDR3 DNA reads TGTGCCAGCAGTTTATCTCCTAGGGCGGACGAGCAGTACTTC.

This clonotype was seen many times. V and J are TRBV7-8 and TRBJ2-2, with TRBD1 matching 11 bases. Germline lookup yields CDR1 SGHVS and CDR2 FQNEAQ. Trimming cost V 1 base and J 4 bases; bases outside gene matches: 2. The CDR3 extends over 16 amino acids. Here the CDR3 reads CASSLGDRGFTGELFF. The CDR3 bases are TGTGCCAGCAGCTTAGGGGACAGGGGGTTCACCGGGGAGCTGTTTTTT.

In this sample, this clonotype turned up a few times. The V gene is TRBV28, the J gene TRBJ1-2; 7 bases are shared with TRBD1. CDR1 is MDHEN and CDR2 is SYDVKM in the germline V gene. The CDR3 length is 14 residues. The V segment lost 4 bases and the J segment 4 bases; nucleotides outside the gene matches: 6. CDR3 amino acids: CASSSTGQSYGYTF. CDR3 coding DNA: TGTGCCAGCAGTTCCACGGGACAGAGCTATGGCTACACCTTC.

This clonotype appeared many times. The chain links TRBV28 to TRBJ1-2; weak D call: TRBD1 (5 bases). Looked up from germline, CDR1 is MDHEN and CDR2 is SYDVKM. With 5 bases removed from V and 7 bases from J, the gap between germline ends came to 14 bases. This CDR3 has 13 amino acids. The CDR3 DNA reads TGTGCCAGCAGTGCCGGGACGAGCAGTGGCTACACCTTC. It yields the protein CASSAGTSSGYTF.

The V and J genes are TRBV7-2 and TRBJ2-7; TRBD1 aligns across 7 bases. Trimming cost V 4 bases and J 2 bases; bases outside gene matches: 8. Per the germline V gene, CDR1 is SGHTA and CDR2 is FQGNSA. This CDR3 is built from 15 residues. The CDR3 loop reads CASSSYAGTAYEQYF. As DNA, the CDR3 is TGTGCCAGCAGCTCGTATGCCGGGACAGCCTACGAGCAGTACTTC.

This clonotype was observed many times. CDR3 DNA sequence: TGCGCCAGCAGCTCCGGCGGGCCCTCTAACGAGCAGTACTTC. Translation gives CASSSGGPSNEQYF. The rearrangement links TRBV5-1 to TRBJ2-7; perhaps TRBD2 as D (5 bases). The CDR3 has 14 residues. Per germline, CDR1 SGHRS and CDR2 YFSETQ. The V and J ends lost 3 bases and 5 bases respectively, with 15 bases between them.

This clonotype was found many times. The V gene is TRBV5-1, the J gene TRBJ1-5, with D tentatively TRBD1 (6 bases). The V gene's germline CDR1 is SGHRS and CDR2 YFSETQ. Trimming removed 0 bases from V and 0 bases from J, with 16 bases in between. CDR3 length equals 18 residues. The CDR3 protein is CASSLVRGQAYSNQPQHF. The CDR3 nucleotides are TGCGCCAGCAGCTTGGTTCGGGGACAAGCATATAGCAATCAGCCCCAGCATTTT. Full variable domain (remainder filled in from reference TRBV5-1 and TRBJ1-5): KAGVTQTPRYLIKTRGQQVTLSCSPISGHRSVSWYQQTPGQGLQFLFEYFSETQRNKGNFPGRFSGRQFSNSRSEMNVSTLELGDSALYLCASSLVRGQAYSNQPQHFGDGTRLSIL.

This chain joins TRBV7-9 and TRBJ1-3; tentative D call: TRBD1 (6 bases). CDR1 SEHNR and CDR2 FQNEAQ come from the germline V gene (reference sequence). The CDR3 loop spans 16 amino acids. Trimming removed 5 bases from V and 0 bases from J, with 14 bases in between. The CDR3: CASSQDSPYSGNTIYF. The CDR3 coding sequence is TGTGCCAGCAGCCAGGACAGCCCCTACTCTGGAAACACCATATATTTT.

This clonotype has only a few counts. The V gene is TRBV7-7, the J gene TRBJ2-3; D is perhaps TRBD2 (5 bases). CDR3 length: 15 residues. Germline lookup yields CDR1 SSHAT and CDR2 FNYEAQ (reference sequence). The CDR3 protein is CAIGGGSLGTDTQYF. The CDR3, as DNA: TGTGCTATCGGAGGAGGATCCCTGGGTACAGATACGCAGTATTTT. Based on the CDR3 plus reference TRBV7-7 and TRBJ2-3, the full variable domain is GAGVSQSPRYKVTKRGQDVTLRCDPISSHATLYWYQQALGQGPEFLTYFNYEAQPDKSGLPSDRFSAERPEGSISTLTIQRTEQRDSAMYRCAIGGGSLGTDTQYFGPGTRLTVL.

The J gene is TRBJ2-1, the V gene TRBV3-1; 9 bases are a match to TRBD1. The length of the CDR3 is 15 residues. V was pared by 1 base and J by 12 bases, with 10 bases of the junction left unmatched. CDR1 LGHDT and CDR2 YNNKEL come from the germline V gene (reference sequence). The CDR3 sequence is CASSQGTGAFYGQFF. In nucleotides, the CDR3 is TGTGCCAGCAGCCAAGGGACAGGGGCCTTTTATGGGCAGTTCTTC.

This clonotype was recorded a few times. The rearrangement uses TRBV29-1 and TRBJ2-1; 9 bases align to TRBD2. Germline trimming cut 5 bases from V and 7 bases from J; bases unmatched to any gene: 21. The germline CDR1 and CDR2 sequences are SQVTM and ANQGSEA. This CDR3 is 18 amino acids long. CDR3 coding DNA: TGCAGCGTTTATTTTCGGCTAGCGGGGTTTCCAAGCACTAATGAGCAGTTCTTC. Residues: CSVYFRLAGFPSTNEQFF.